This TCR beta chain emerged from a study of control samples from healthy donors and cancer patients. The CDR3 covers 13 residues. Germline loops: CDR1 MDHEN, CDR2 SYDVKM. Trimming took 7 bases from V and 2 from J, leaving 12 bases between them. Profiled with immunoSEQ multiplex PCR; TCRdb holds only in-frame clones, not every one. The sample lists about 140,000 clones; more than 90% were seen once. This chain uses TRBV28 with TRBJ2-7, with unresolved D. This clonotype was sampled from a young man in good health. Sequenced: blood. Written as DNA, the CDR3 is TGTGCCAGCATGTTCGACACCCCCTACGAGCAGTACTTC. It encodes CASMFDTPYEQYF.